This T cell receptor (beta chain) emerged from a study of cytomegalovirus exposure and HLA in healthy donors (dated by TCRdb to 2015 to 2018). For the study in its entirety: An earlier analysis of approximately 640 of the donors reported 250 to 350 Gb of sequence data and about 100 million unique TCR beta sequences from approximately 180 million T cells. In a later analysis, previously published TCR beta repertoires from several hundred donors were re-analyzed and high-resolution HLA genotyping was added so that TCR occurrence patterns could be studied. An earlier analysis of about 600 of the donors used high-throughput TCR beta sequencing to judge whether each TCR beta V gene segment behaved as functional or pseudogenic. In addition to the first cohort of roughly 670 subjects, a separate validation cohort of 130 or so different subjects was used. About 280 gigabases of sequencing data and 70 million to 85 million unique TCR sequences were included in an early release covering around 600 HLA-typed donors. The study combined high-throughput TCR immunosequencing, statistical association of individual TCRs with disease status, and machine learning to predict cytomegalovirus infection status. A handful of DR-DQ haplotypes were handled as single units for association and clustering because linkage in the cohort was strong. Among some 410 genotyped donors of the cohort, an average of about 240,000 unique TCR beta nucleotide sequences were sequenced per donor, 15% to 20% of them non-productive. The later analysis used no new phenotypic data to find candidate immune exposures, relying instead on TCR beta sequences and their occurrence across donors. Of the approximately 400 genotyped donors, about 80% fell in the genetic ancestry cluster associated with self-reported Caucasian donors. A later genetic analysis took genome-wide SNP genotypes for 398 of the 666 donors and used that subset as a discovery cohort. Using immunosequencing, the study profiled T cell repertoires from fewer than 700 subjects and related those repertoires to cytomegalovirus serostatus. Donor age, sex, ethnicity and CMV serostatus were compiled alongside the repertoire data. The study aimed to test whether cataloging public T cell receptors could reveal signatures of past pathogen exposure. Typing coverage varied by locus: roughly 620-630 donors for A, B, C, DRB1 and DQB1; roughly 510 for DQA1; about 590 for DPA1; some 470 for DPB1. HLA typing included class I and class II loci at four-digit resolution. Every discovery cohort repertoire had been produced on one sequencing platform. On the study overall, not on this receptor specifically: The cohort was sequenced for TCR beta chains only, and without alpha or paired-chain data the features that could be detected were limited. Compared with equally common non-associated chains, HLA-associated TCR beta chains in a later analysis were more clonally expanded and had lower generation probabilities. A later analysis found that most CMV-associated TCR beta chains appeared HLA-restricted, with HLA associations seemingly driven largely by CMV exposure. Most TCR sequences were seen in very few donors, while some public TCRs were found in many individuals. The study gave a list of about 170 TCR beta chains associated with cytomegalovirus. Correlated functional status among segregating V segments might reflect linkage disequilibrium, but an unknown experimental factor could not be ruled out. About 15 rarely observed V segments, including chromosome 9 orphons, were excluded from the earlier analysis of about 500 of the donors because counts were too low. An association between a missense DCLRE1C variant and V-gene and J-gene trimming of TCR beta chains was found in a later genetic analysis and replicated in an independent cohort. The classifier was reported to diagnose cytomegalovirus status with high specificity and sensitivity in both the original cohort and the validation cohort. Because HLA typing was unavailable for some donors at each locus, only the typed subset was used in association tests. The authors suggested that the approach could potentially be extended to other disease states and immunological phenotypes. Broadly in line with IMGT annotations, most TCR beta V segments showed up in productive rearrangements about 87% or about 30% of the time in an earlier analysis of 587 of the donors. A later analysis reported that several top co-occurrence clusters appeared linked to parvovirus B19, influenza, CMV and Epstein-Barr virus. According to a later genetic analysis, donors in an Asian-associated ancestry cluster had fewer N-insertions in productive TCRs than the roughly 700-donor mean. The only immune exposure information available for the cohort was CMV serostatus. A later analysis associated about 16,000 TCR beta sequences with specific HLA alleles at a false discovery rate of 0.05. Because the 87-base-pair reads could not distinguish some IMGT-functional V segments, including TRBV6-2 and TRBV6-3, those segments were excluded. Assigning TCR associations to individual alleles was difficult when HLA alleles, especially DR and DQ, strongly co-occurred. A cluster of highly shared sequence variants was judged likely to represent a technical artifact of the sequencing pipeline. Roughly uniform sequencing depth across donors was assumed in presence/absence analyses, although this assumption may not hold. A later analysis found that TCR association rates varied across HLA loci, with DRB1 alleles showing the most associated TCRs and HLA-C alleles the fewest. A further reported finding was that TCR beta sequences accurately predicted the HLA-A and HLA-B alleles for most subjects in the first cohort. In vitro tests confirmed that a few of the cytomegalovirus-associated TCR beta chains recognize cytomegalovirus antigens.

The library was produced with the immunoSEQ multiplex PCR assay. The multiplex PCR relied on a mix of 60 forward primers for TCR Vbeta segments and 13 reverse primers for TCR Jbeta segments. Amplification of the CDR3 region of rearranged TCR beta genes was performed with a multiplex PCR assay on genomic DNA. The amplified TCR beta libraries were sequenced on the Illumina HiSeq System as 87-base-pair reads. The study's own analysis went as follows. A later analysis tallied tens of millions of unique TCR beta chains across the 660 or so repertoires, and approximately 12 million of those chains were shared by two or more donors. Raw reads were error-corrected and collapsed into unique sequences with a nearest-neighbor algorithm that merged closely related sequences to remove PCR and sequencing errors. V, D and J gene segments were assigned by aligning CDR3 sequences to IMGT reference sequences. For a sequence to be retained, at least a six-nucleotide match to both a V gene segment and a J gene segment was required. A rearrangement counted as productive if the CDR3 had no stop codons and remained in frame with V and J, and every other rearrangement counted as non-productive. Following IMGT convention, CDR3 was defined as the stretch from the second conserved V-encoded cysteine to the conserved J-encoded phenylalanine. In an earlier analysis of some 550 of the donors, sequences lacking an unambiguous match to a single V gene segment were excluded. An earlier analysis of several hundred of the donors called V segments functional above 56.7% productive rearrangements and segregating when the between-donor standard deviation exceeded 5%. To diagnose cytomegalovirus status from the catalog of TCR beta chain sequences, a statistical classification framework was built. In a later analysis, TCR nucleotide sequences were compared against IMGT/GENE-DB human TR gene sequences so that V and J genes could be assigned. A later analysis assigned CDR3 sequences and most-parsimonious VDJ recombination scenarios with the TCRdist pipeline. In a later analysis, every TCR beta chain was defined by the combination of its CDR3 amino acid sequence and its V-gene family, and reads without a unique V-gene family were dropped. As a way to deal with suspected cross-contamination and a sequencing artifact, a later analysis dropped under 600 nucleotide sequences that were highly shared and had low generation probability. For each public chain, a later analysis derived a clonal expansion index from normalized ranks of inferred template counts within each repertoire. Generation probabilities in a later analysis came from a VDJ recombination model fitted to out-of-frame rearrangements, and those results were checked against IGoR. In a later analysis, TCR-TCR, TCR-HLA and TCR-CMV co-occurrence was scored with hypergeometric tests, and a repertoire-size bias correction was applied to TCR pairs. A later analysis estimated false discovery rates by permuting HLA or CMV assignments 20 times. In a later analysis, co-occurring TCRs were grouped using DBSCAN, and TCRdist sequence similarity was added for clustering within HLA-allele-positive subsets. Repertoires with fewer than 30,000 or more than 120,000 public chains, plus five repertoires with anomalous nucleotide sharing, were excluded from co-occurrence clustering. TCRdb provides this immuneACCESS table in a form limited to in-frame rearrangements. Some clones are lacking; in checked studies, under half of them reflect an unresolved V gene, and why the rest are absent is not known. D and trimming come from the DNA, and the V and J calls and clone size come from that table. The sample yields 100,000 or so clones; 83% were counted once. Clones ranked in the top ten supply 6% to 7.5% of the sample.

The cohort was made up of approximately 700 healthy bone marrow donors. All cohort members were sampled while nominally healthy, although unrecorded immune exposures were likely present. The donor was CMV seronegative and belonged to the group of 380 or so seronegative cohort members. Every donor gave a peripheral blood sample, and the peripheral blood mononuclear cells from that sample were used for TCR beta sequencing. Genomic DNA was extracted from the blood cell samples with the Qiagen DNeasy Blood Extraction Kit. CDR1 and CDR2 (SGHDT, YYEEEE) derive from the germline V gene. Counted from cysteine to phenylalanine, this CDR3 has 14 amino acids. This entry keeps only the CDR3 DNA: 42 bases, framed from base 1. Compared with germline, V lacks 5 bases and J lacks 5 bases; bases without a gene match: 3. For this clone: There is no known antigen for this receptor. No per-base quality is available; no much larger clone lies one base away.

The TCR was taken from a man between 18 and 35 years old in good health and CMV-seronegative. The rearrangement joined TRBV5-6 to TRBJ2-7; TRBD2 agrees with 14 junctional bases. The sample comprised PBMCs. The DNA sequence follows: TGTGCCAGCAGTGGGACTAGCGGGAGTCACGAGCAGTACTTC. It encodes CASSGTSGSHEQYF. The entire variable domain, with the stretches around the CDR3 drawn from the reference TRBV5-6 and TRBJ2-7 proteins, is DAGVTQSPTHLIKTRGQQVTLRCSPKSGHDTVSWYQQALGQGPQFIFQYYEEEERQRGNFPDRFSGHQFPNYSSELNVNALLLGDSALYLCASSGTSGSHEQYFGPGTRLTVT.